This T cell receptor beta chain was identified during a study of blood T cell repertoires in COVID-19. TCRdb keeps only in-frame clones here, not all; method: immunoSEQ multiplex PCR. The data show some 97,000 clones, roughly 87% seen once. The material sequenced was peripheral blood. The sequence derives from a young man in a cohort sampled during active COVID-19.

The CDR3 spells CAISESRQETQYF. For the CDR3, the DNA is TGTGCCATCAGTGAGTCCCGGCAAGAGACCCAGTACTTC. The genes are TRBV10-3 and TRBJ2-5; D is ambiguous. Germline CDR1 is ENHRY and CDR2 is SYGVKD. This CDR3 is 13 amino acids long. The germline V and J ends were trimmed by 0 bases and 2 bases, with 4 bases remaining between them.